The clone carrying this T cell receptor beta chain was detected only a few times. Its cognate antigen is unknown. Every bit of the isolated RNA underwent reverse transcription, so sequencing read expressed TCRB transcripts. Repertoires were generated with immunoSEQ multiplex PCR, while TCRdb's copy carries only in-frame clones and drops some. The profile shows roughly 240,000 clones, 24% of them singletons. Purities in excess of 95% were seen in all sorted populations. This record belongs to a study of beta chain features in type 1 diabetes. About the study: Regarding age, gender and cell yields, patients proved similar to healthy donors. Study results and limitations: Since sequencing was performed on cDNA, cells with high TCR expression could be over-represented. Among patients with Type 1 diabetes, TCRB CDR3s were moderately but significantly shorter in every one of the four CD4+ subsets.

CDR3 length: 14 residues. V lost 4 bases, J lost 4 bases, and 14 bases lay in between. CDR1 and CDR2 from the germline V gene are SGHNT and YYREEE (reference sequence). Sequencing was performed on naive CD4+ T cells from blood. The chain employs TRBV5-4 and TRBJ1-2; a possible D gene is TRBD1 (5 bases). This receptor was obtained from a woman under 40 with type 1 diabetes. The CDR3 DNA sequence: TGTGCCAGCAGCCCAGACAGCTCTGGCTATGGCTACACCTTC. This gives the protein CASSPDSSGYGYTF.